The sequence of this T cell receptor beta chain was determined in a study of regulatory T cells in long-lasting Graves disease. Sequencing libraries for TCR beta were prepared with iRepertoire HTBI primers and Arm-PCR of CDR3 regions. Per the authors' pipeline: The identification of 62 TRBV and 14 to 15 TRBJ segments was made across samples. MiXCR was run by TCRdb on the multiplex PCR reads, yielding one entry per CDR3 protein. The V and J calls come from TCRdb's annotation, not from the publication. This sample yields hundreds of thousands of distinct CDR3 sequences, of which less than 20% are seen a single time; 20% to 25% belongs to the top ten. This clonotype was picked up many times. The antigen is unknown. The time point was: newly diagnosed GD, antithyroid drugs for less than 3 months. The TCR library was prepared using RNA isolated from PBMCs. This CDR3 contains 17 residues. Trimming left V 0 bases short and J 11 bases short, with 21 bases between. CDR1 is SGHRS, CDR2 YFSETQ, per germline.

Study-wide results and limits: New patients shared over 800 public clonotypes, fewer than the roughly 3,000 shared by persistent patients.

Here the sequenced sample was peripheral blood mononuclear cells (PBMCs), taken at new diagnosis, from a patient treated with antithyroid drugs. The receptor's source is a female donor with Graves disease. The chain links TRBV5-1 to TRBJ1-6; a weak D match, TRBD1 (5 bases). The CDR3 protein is CASSLGWSGASNPPLHF. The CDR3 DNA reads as TGCGCCAGCAGCTTGGGTTGGAGCGGGGCTTCTAACCCACCCCTCCACTTT.